One sample yielded the 28 T cell receptor beta chains listed below, sequenced in a study of monozygotic twins with inflammatory bowel disease. TCRdb reprocessed the 5' RACE reads, keeping one entry per CDR3 protein, no DNA. This listing includes about 110,000 distinct CDR3 sequences. The specimen sequenced was blood. These receptor sequences come from a human donor with ulcerative colitis or Crohn's disease, or a healthy co-twin of an affected twin (not recorded which).

The chain is built from TRBV5-1 and TRBJ2-7; TCRdb indicates TRBD1, and absent DNA this call remains unverified. CDR1 SGHRS and CDR2 YFSETQ come from the germline V gene. The CDR3 extends over 15 amino acids. CDR3 sequence: CASSVGQEETYEQYF.

The chain couples TRBV20-1 to TRBJ2-7; as DNA is missing, the TRBD1 call by TCRdb cannot be tested. This CDR3 is 13 amino acids long. Germline CDR1 DFQATT, CDR2 SNEGSKA (reference sequence). CDR3 loop: CSARGGTRAEQYF.

V usage is TRBV20-1 and J usage is TRBJ2-6. CDR3 length: 14 residues. CDR1 is DFQATT, CDR2 SNEGSKA, per germline (reference sequence). This chain's CDR3 is CSASDRSGANVLTF.

The chain employs TRBV7-2 and TRBJ1-1; TCRdb's assignment of TRBD1 cannot be checked, as there is no DNA. The CDR3 has 14 amino acids. Germline values: CDR1 SGHTA, CDR2 FQGNSA. The CDR3 protein is CASSYRGGLTEAFF.

The rearrangement links TRBV27 to TRBJ1-5; TCRdb outputs TRBD1, but without DNA this stays unchecked. The CDR3 sequence is 12 residues long. Germline lookup yields CDR1 MNHEY and CDR2 SMNVEV (reference sequence). The CDR3 protein is CASSDSFQPQHF.

The chain combines TRBV12-3 or TRBV12-4 with TRBJ1-3; the D gene TCRdb calls, TRBD1, cannot be checked with no DNA. The CDR3 contains 17 residues. The CDR3 loop reads CASRTDRGLELGNTIYF.

This sequence joins TRBV28 and TRBJ2-2; no DNA is available, so the TRBD1 call from TCRdb remains unchecked. Germline CDR1 reads MDHEN; CDR2 reads SYDVKM. The length of the CDR3 is 15 residues. The chain's CDR3 is CASMTGQLNTGELFF.

The CDR3 sequence: CASTPRTGGTGELFF. The chain carries TRBV3-1 and TRBJ2-2; TCRdb's D gene call, TRBD1, goes unchecked for lack of DNA. Germline-derived CDR1 and CDR2 are LGHDT and YNNKEL (reference sequence). The CDR3 loop spans 15 amino acids.

The V call is TRBV20-1, the J call TRBJ1-5; the D call from TCRdb, TRBD1, cannot be confirmed without DNA. The germline gives CDR1 DFQATT, CDR2 SNEGSKA (reference sequence). This CDR3 contains 16 residues. The chain's CDR3 is CSAMAQWEYSNQPQHF.

This chain connects TRBV6-1 to TRBJ1-4; TCRdb names TRBD1, which stays unverified in the absence of DNA. Germline-derived CDR1 and CDR2 are MNHNS and SASEGT. This CDR3 comprises 16 residues. CDR3 loop: CASRLPRGGGGEKLFF.

The chain combines TRBV7-2 with TRBJ2-5. The CDR3 runs 14 residues. CDR1 and CDR2 from the germline V gene are SGHTA and FQGNSA. CDR3 sequence reads: CASSPSGIQETQYF.

This chain links TRBV20-1 with TRBJ1-5; absent DNA, TCRdb's TRBD1 call cannot be checked. Germline lookup yields CDR1 DFQATT and CDR2 SNEGSKA (reference sequence). The CDR3 has 13 residues. Here the CDR3 reads CSALGPSNQPQHF.

V gene TRBV29-1 combines with J gene TRBJ2-1; TCRdb names TRBD1, which stays unverified in the absence of DNA. The germline V gene has CDR1 SQVTM and CDR2 ANQGSEA. This CDR3 has 13 amino acids. CDR3 amino acids: CSALGRVGNEQFF.

This sequence joins TRBV12-3 or TRBV12-4 and TRBJ2-4; with no DNA, the TCRdb D assignment of TRBD1 cannot be verified. This CDR3 spans 13 amino acids. CDR3 sequence reads: CASSLGGENIQYF.

The gene calls are TRBV5-1 and TRBJ1-1; TCRdb designates TRBD1, a call that cannot be tested without DNA. The CDR3 is 15 amino acids. From germline, CDR1 is SGHRS and CDR2 YFSETQ. This CDR3 is CASSPPDSLNTEAFF.

J is TRBJ2-1 and V is TRBV5-1; TCRdb designates TRBD1, a call that cannot be tested without DNA. CDR3 length: 17 residues. Germline CDR1 reads SGHRS; CDR2 reads YFSETQ. The CDR3 region is CASSPQGPGDWLNEQFF.

The chain is built from TRBV20-1 and TRBJ1-2. CDR3 size: 16 residues. Germline V gene data show CDR1 as DFQATT and CDR2 as SNEGSKA (reference sequence). Here the CDR3 reads CSAREGRRQRNYGYTF.

This chain uses TRBV5-1 with TRBJ2-4; TCRdb picks TRBD1, but there is no DNA to check that call. CDR3 length: 15 residues. Germline CDR1 reads SGHRS; CDR2 reads YFSETQ. The CDR3 loop is CASSLDGAEVNMQYF.

The chain couples TRBV9 to TRBJ2-1; lacking DNA, the TRBD2 call made by TCRdb goes unchecked. Germline V gene sequence: CDR1 SGDLS, CDR2 YYNGEE. The CDR3 totals 14 residues. CDR3 sequence: CASSTAFTSEIQFF.

The rearrangement joins TRBV30 to TRBJ2-2. There are 13 residues in the CDR3. Germline V gene lookup returns CDR1 GTSNPN and CDR2 SVGIG (reference sequence). The chain's CDR3 is CAWSVSAAGELFF.

The V and J genes are TRBV24-1 and TRBJ2-5; the TRBD2 assignment by TCRdb is unverifiable without DNA. The germline CDR1 and CDR2 sequences are KGHDR and SFDVKD. There are 13 residues in the CDR3. The chain's CDR3 is CATRREAWETQYF.

The chain uses TRBV5-1 and TRBJ2-5; absent DNA, TCRdb's TRBD2 call cannot be checked. The CDR3 runs to 13 residues. CDR1 and CDR2 (germline): SGHRS, YFSETQ. The chain's CDR3 is CASSLWRGETQYF.

The chain employs TRBV11-2 and TRBJ2-1. This CDR3 is 12 amino acids long. The germline CDR1 and CDR2 sequences are SGHAT and FQNNGV. The CDR3 loop is CASSLDRNEQFF. The full variable domain, with the rest looked up from reference TRBV11-2 and TRBJ2-1, is EAGVAQSPRYKIIEKRQSVAFWCNPISGHATLYWYQQILGQGPKLLIQFQNNGVVDDSQLPKDRFSAERLKGVDSTLKIQPAKLEDSAVYLCASSLDRNEQFFGPGTRLTVL.

V gene TRBV15 combines with J gene TRBJ2-1; there is no DNA to check the TCRdb D call of TRBD1. In germline, CDR1 is LNHNV, CDR2 YYDKDF (reference sequence). This CDR3 is 13 amino acids long. The CDR3 loop is CATTRDSYNEQFF.

This chain connects TRBV11-2 to TRBJ2-7; TCRdb lists TRBD1, though no DNA is available to test this call. CDR3 length equals 17 residues. Germline V gene lookup returns CDR1 SGHAT and CDR2 FQNNGV. The CDR3 loop is CASSLRRLNRGHYEQYF.

The V call is TRBV7-9, the J call TRBJ1-6. Germline assignment: CDR1 SEHNR and CDR2 FQNEAQ (reference sequence). CDR3 length: 13 amino acids. The CDR3 here is CASSLAGSGQLHF. Full variable domain (outside the CDR3, taken from reference TRBV7-9 and TRBJ1-6): DTGVSQNPRHKITKRGQNVTFRCDPISEHNRLYWYRQTLGQGPEFLTYFQNEAQLEKSRLLSDRFSAERPKGSFSTLEIQRTEQGDSAMYLCASSLAGSGQLHFGNGTRLTVT.

V and J are TRBV7-2 and TRBJ2-5; as DNA is missing, the TRBD2 call by TCRdb cannot be tested. Per germline, CDR1 SGHTA and CDR2 FQGNSA. The CDR3 sequence is 14 residues long. The CDR3 loop reads CASSLGTGQETQYF.

The chain joins TRBV20-1 to TRBJ1-1; TCRdb selects TRBD1, and the lack of DNA leaves this call unchecked. This CDR3 has 15 residues. Germline V gene data show CDR1 as DFQATT and CDR2 as SNEGSKA (reference sequence). The CDR3 loop is CSAREDRVGNTEAFF.